This T cell receptor beta chain was identified during a study of identical twins. General study points: In drawing conclusions, the study used cross-sectional statistical analysis and did not follow the same donors. Invariant T cells like MAIT and iNKT could partly confound the zero-insertion analyses. Out-of-frame alpha sequences shared by twins were enriched for low generation probability.

Germline V CDR1 and CDR2: LGHDT, YNNKEL (reference sequence). V gave up 3 bases and J gave up 7 bases, with 16 bases separating them. This CDR3 spans 15 amino acids. Concerning this clonotype: Its antigen is unknown.

A template switching step contributed a universal primer site, while unique molecular identifiers were present in the cDNA. Each CDR3 protein is one row after TCRdb ran MiXCR on the 5' RACE reads. The sample contains around 490,000 distinct CDR3 sequences, 20% to 25% of which appear only once. The same sample was also studied in work on yellow fever vaccine responses in identical twins.

The sample consisted of CD4+ T cells sorted from blood. This chain links TRBV3-1 with TRBJ2-1, with D tentatively TRBD1 (6 bases). The clonotype originates from a woman younger than 30 in good health. This chain's CDR3 is CASSQQQGMRNEQFF. For the CDR3, the DNA is TGTGCCAGCAGCCAGCAACAGGGTATGAGAAATGAGCAGTTCTTC.